The clone carrying this T cell receptor (beta chain) was seen a single time. This entry is derived from a study of cytomegalovirus exposure and HLA in healthy donors. The primer mix had 60 Vbeta and 13 Jbeta primers. TCRdb's copy holds only in-frame clones and misses some; the assay was immunoSEQ multiplex PCR. The sample lists approximately 70,000 clones; 70% to 90% were seen once. The receptor was derived from a woman between 25 and 40 years old in good health and CMV-seronegative. The sample consisted of PBMCs.

The CDR3: CASSRTGSRNSPLHF. The CDR3 DNA reads TGTGCCAGCAGCAGGACAGGGTCGAGAAACTCACCCCTCCACTTT. V and J are TRBV9 and TRBJ1-6, with 8 positions matching TRBD1. After removal of 4 bases from V and 10 bases from J, the junction contained 10 bases not matched to a gene. The CDR3 spans 15 residues. CDR1 and CDR2 (germline): SGDLS, YYNGEE. The full variable domain, completed using reference TRBV9 and TRBJ1-6, is DSGVTQTPKHLITATGQRVTLRCSPRSGDLSVYWYQQSLDQGLQFLIQYYNGEERAKGNILERFSAQQFPDLHSELNLSSLELGDSALYFCASSRTGSRNSPLHFGNGTRLTVT.